This T cell receptor beta chain was identified during a study of response to subunit inactivated influenza vaccine (dated by TCRdb to the late 2010s). In terms of the full investigation: Deep quantitative profiling of the T cell receptor repertoire was used in the study to follow responses to a trivalent subunit inactivated influenza vaccine. The research as a whole found: The authors proposed that each seasonal influenza vaccination may bring in only a limited number of new T cells.

Receptor libraries were prepared by RT-PCR. Sequencing was carried out with an Illumina HiSeq 2500. The raw public data were reprocessed by TCRdb itself: fastp quality trimming at Q25, MiXCR clonotype calling, in-frame beta chains only. Rows with one shared CDR3 protein collapse into an entry with the most common genes and DNA. The sample includes under 500,000 distinct CDR3 sequences, with approximately 9.9% observed a single time. Less than 15% of the sample lies in the top ten. The V end loses 6 bases and the J end loses 1 base, and a stretch of 18 bases separates them. The CDR3 runs 16 residues from the cysteine to the phenylalanine. The DNA shown is the 48-base CDR3, in frame from base 1. CDR1 DFQATT and CDR2 SNEGSKA are derived from the germline V gene (reference sequence). At least ten counts were recorded for this clonotype. Its antigen remains unidentified. Base-call qualities are not available, and no considerably larger clone is one nucleotide away.

The time point label corresponds to: around 45 days after influenza vaccine administration. Specimen: PBMCs from blood, collected roughly 48 days after vaccination. The V and J genes are TRBV20-1 and TRBJ2-2, with a weak D call of TRBD1 (6 bases match). This clonotype was sampled from a man aged 50 to 60 who received an inactivated influenza vaccine. Donor details come from another sample of the same person, matched by shared clones. The CDR3 region: CSARDTTSGNTGELFF. The sequenced DNA: TGCAGTGCCCGGGACACCACCAGTGGGAACACCGGGGAGCTGTTTTTT.